These 21 T cell receptor beta chains originate from one sample sequenced in a study of technical replicates of blood from a handful of donors (dated by TCRdb to about 2017). Library method: the immunoSEQ multiplex PCR assay. The clones in this table, taken by TCRdb from immuneACCESS, are in-frame only. Not every clone is retained; where verified, under half of the shortfall comes from an unresolved V gene, and the cause of the rest is unknown. Present in this sample are tens of thousands of clones, about 97% of which were seen just once. The ten largest clones add up to 0.25% to 0.35% of the sample. Sample: T cells isolated from PBMCs. The receptors stem from a human donor in good health.

The chain has TRBV29-1 and TRBJ1-1, with 7 bases lining up with TRBD1. Trimming cost V 7 bases and J 0 bases; bases outside gene matches: 2. The CDR3 has 12 residues. The germline gives CDR1 SQVTM, CDR2 ANQGSEA. CDR3 amino acids: CSGGTVNTEAFF. Written as DNA, the CDR3 is TGCAGCGGGGGGACAGTGAACACTGAAGCTTTCTTT. The whole variable domain, filled in from reference TRBV29-1 and TRBJ1-1, reads SAVISQKPSRDICQRGTSLTIQCQVDSQVTMMFWYRQQPGQSLTLIATANQGSEATYESGFVIDKFPISRPNLTFSTLTVSNMSPEDSSIYLCSGGTVNTEAFFGQGTRLTVV.

The rearrangement links TRBV6-5 to TRBJ2-6; no clear D. V was cut by 6 bases and J by 12 bases, with 15 bases left in between. The CDR3 loop spans 13 amino acids. CDR1 is MNHEY, CDR2 SVGAGI, per germline. This CDR3 reads CASSQTGGGVLTF. In DNA form, the CDR3 reads TGTGCCAGCAGCCAGACCGGCGGCGGCGTCCTGACTTTC.

The rearrangement links TRBV10-3 to TRBJ2-7; TRBD2 is a possible D gene (5 bases). The CDR3 has 14 amino acids. Germline V gene lookup returns CDR1 ENHRY and CDR2 SYGVKD. Trimming stripped 2 bases from V and 6 bases from J, with 14 bases between. CDR3 coding DNA: TGTGCCATCAGTGAGGTCGGGATCTCGTCCGAGCAGTACTTC. It is translated as CAISEVGISSEQYF.

The rearrangement joins TRBV27 to TRBJ2-3; 11 bases align to TRBD2. The CDR3 length is 16 residues. Germline V CDR1 and CDR2: MNHEY, SMNVEV (reference sequence). V lost 5 bases to trimming and J lost 4 bases; unmatched junction nucleotides: 8. The CDR3 loop is CASSPPSGRRSDTQYF. DNA for the CDR3: TGTGCCAGCAGTCCACCTAGCGGGAGGCGATCAGATACGCAGTATTTT.

V gene TRBV7-2 combines with J gene TRBJ1-5; D remains unclear. V was pared by 4 bases and J by 6 bases, with 7 bases between. Germline CDR1 reads SGHTA; CDR2 reads FQGNSA. This CDR3 spans 12 amino acids. In nucleotides, the CDR3 is TGTGCCAGCAGCTCGTTCCTTCAGCCCCAGCATTTT. This gives the protein CASSSFLQPQHF.

V and J are TRBV28 and TRBJ1-4; 9 nucleotides align to TRBD1. This CDR3 contains 18 residues. The germline V gene has CDR1 MDHEN and CDR2 SYDVKM. With 3 bases clipped from V and 8 bases from J, the junction kept 16 bases outside the gene matches. The chain's CDR3 is CASSFSLRDRVRGEKLFF. CDR3 sequence (DNA): TGTGCCAGCAGTTTCTCCCTCCGGGACAGGGTAAGAGGAGAAAAACTGTTTTTT.

The rearrangement links TRBV19 to TRBJ2-1, with D perhaps TRBD1 (5 bases). CDR1 LNHDA and CDR2 SQIVND come from the germline V gene (reference sequence). This CDR3 is 13 amino acids long. With 5 bases removed from V and 7 bases from J, the gap between germline ends came to 12 bases. The CDR3 nucleotides are TGTGCCAGTAGTTTCCAGGGCTTTAATGAGCAGTTCTTC. Amino acids: CASSFQGFNEQFF.

The chain employs TRBV28 and TRBJ2-3, with D unresolved. Trimming stripped 6 bases from V and 1 base from J, with 5 bases between. From germline, CDR1 is MDHEN and CDR2 SYDVKM. CDR3 length: 12 amino acids. The CDR3 spells CASRRGTDTQYF. Written as DNA, the CDR3 is TGTGCCAGCAGGCGAGGCACAGATACGCAGTATTTT.

V and J are TRBV30 and TRBJ1-1; 7 bases agree with TRBD1. Germline trimming cut 2 bases from V and 1 base from J; bases unmatched to any gene: 1. The germline V gene has CDR1 GTSNPN and CDR2 SVGIG (reference sequence). CDR3 length equals 13 residues. As DNA, the CDR3 is TGTGCCTGGAGTCGACAGGGGAACACTGAAGCTTTCTTT. Translating gives CAWSRQGNTEAFF.

The gene calls are TRBV6-5 and TRBJ1-3; possible D gene TRBD1, 5 bases. V lost 6 bases and J lost 2, with 8 bases in between. The CDR3 contains 13 residues. The V gene's germline CDR1 is MNHEY and CDR2 SVGAGI. This chain's CDR3 is CASSRVTGNTIYF. The DNA of the CDR3 is TGTGCCAGCAGCAGGGTAACTGGAAACACCATATATTTT.

V gene TRBV2 combines with J gene TRBJ2-5; the D is unclear. The V end lost 0 bases, the J end lost 5 bases, and 13 bases lay between the germline ends. Looked up from germline, CDR1 is SNHLY and CDR2 is FYNNEI. The CDR3 has 15 residues. CDR3 loop: CASSEATGRSETQYF. The CDR3 DNA sequence: TGTGCCAGCAGTGAAGCCACTGGGCGATCGGAGACCCAGTACTTC. The full variable domain, with the rest looked up from reference TRBV2 and TRBJ2-5, is EPEVTQTPSHQVTQMGQEVILRCVPISNHLYFYWYRQILGQKVEFLVSFYNNEISEKSEIFDDQFSVERPDGSNFTLKIRSTKLEDSAMYFCASSEATGRSETQYFGPGTRLLVL.

This chain joins TRBV19 and TRBJ2-7; TRBD1 is a possible D gene (5 bases). Trimming took off 6 bases at V and 3 bases at J, with 12 bases between the two ends. The length of the CDR3 is 13 residues. In germline, CDR1 is LNHDA, CDR2 SQIVND (reference sequence). The CDR3, as DNA: TGTGCCAGTAGCTATACCGACAGCTACGAGCAGTACTTC. Translation: CASSYTDSYEQYF.

J is TRBJ2-3 and V is TRBV5-1, with 15 positions matching TRBD2. V gave up 4 bases and J gave up 5 bases; unmatched junction bases: 11. The CDR3 contains 18 residues. CDR1 and CDR2 (germline): SGHRS, YFSETQ. The CDR3 sequence: CASSLGTSGRKVRDTQYF. For the CDR3, the DNA is TGCGCCAGCAGCCTTGGGACTAGCGGGAGGAAGGTACGAGATACGCAGTATTTT.

V is TRBV2 and J is TRBJ1-2, with 7 bases matching TRBD1. The CDR3 loop spans 14 amino acids. The J segment lost 8 bases and the V segment lost 3 bases, leaving 9 bases of the junction unmatched. Germline V gene lookup returns CDR1 SNHLY and CDR2 FYNNEI. CDR3 sequence reads: CASSEDLTGKGYTF. CDR3 DNA: TGTGCCAGCAGTGAGGATTTGACAGGGAAAGGCTACACCTTC.

CDR3 in amino acids: CASSPGSSGNTIYF. The CDR3 DNA sequence: TGCGCCAGCAGTCCAGGTTCATCTGGAAACACCATATATTTT. The V and J genes are TRBV5-1 and TRBJ1-3; no clear D gene. With 5 bases removed from V and 1 base from J, the gap between germline ends came to 10 bases. The germline gives CDR1 SGHRS, CDR2 YFSETQ. This CDR3 has 14 residues.

This chain joins TRBV4-3 and TRBJ2-7; D possibly corresponds to TRBD2 (6 bases). Trimming stripped 0 bases from V and 4 bases from J, with 13 bases between. Germline V CDR1 and CDR2: LGHNA, YSLEER. This CDR3 spans 15 amino acids. The CDR3 loop reads CASSQDLASDYEQYF. DNA of the CDR3: TGCGCCAGCAGCCAAGATTTAGCTAGCGATTACGAGCAGTACTTC.

As regards this clone: Because it lacks the conserved phenylalanine or tryptophan at the end, this CDR3 is likely a read error. This chain's CDR3 is CASSFSGLAGGSPYEQYS. The CDR3 bases are TGTGCCAGCAGTTTCTCCGGACTAGCGGGAGGCAGTCCCTACGAGCAGTACTCC. This chain uses TRBV27 with TRBJ2-7, with 14 bases identical to TRBD2. Losses at the gene ends were 3 bases for V and 2 bases for J; bases not matched to a gene: 9. The CDR3 is 18 residues long. The V gene's germline CDR1 is MNHEY and CDR2 SMNVEV (reference sequence).

The J gene is TRBJ2-5, the V gene TRBV18; D may be TRBD1 (5 bases). Trimming stripped 4 bases from V and 3 bases from J, with 12 bases between. CDR3 size: 14 residues. From germline, CDR1 is KGHSH and CDR2 LQKENI. Here the CDR3 reads CASSLFTGEETQYF. The CDR3 DNA is TGTGCCAGCTCACTCTTTACAGGTGAAGAGACCCAGTACTTC.

The chain couples TRBV30 to TRBJ2-1, with TRBD2 matching over 10 bases. CDR1 is GTSNPN and CDR2 is SVGIG in the germline V gene (reference sequence). V was clipped by 5 bases and J by 8 bases; unmatched bases: 9. The CDR3 is 14 amino acids. CDR3 region: CAWGLLLAGDEQFF. DNA for the CDR3: TGTGCCTGGGGTCTCCTTCTAGCGGGGGATGAGCAGTTCTTC. The entire variable domain, with the rest obtained from reference TRBV30 and TRBJ2-1, is as follows: SQTIHQWPATLVQPVGSPLSLECTVEGTSNPNLYWYRQAAGRGLQLLFYSVGIGQISSEVPQNLSASRPQDRQFILSSKKLLLSDSGFYLCAWGLLLAGDEQFFGPGTRLTVL.

V is TRBV12-5 and J is TRBJ2-2, with 7 bases fitting TRBD2. V dropped 1 base and J dropped 8; count of bases not matched to a gene: 4. This CDR3 is 14 amino acids long. Per germline, CDR1 LGHNT and CDR2 FRNRAP. CDR3 bases: TGTGCTAGTGGTTTGGGGAGCGGGATGGGGGAGCTGTTTTTT. Encoded protein: CASGLGSGMGELFF. Using reference TRBV12-5 and TRBJ2-2 for the parts outside the CDR3, the full variable domain is DARVTQTPRHKVTEMGQEVTMRCQPILGHNTVFWYRQTMMQGLELLAYFRNRAPLDDSGMPKDRFSAEMPDATLATLKIQPSEPRDSAVYFCASGLGSGMGELFFGEGSRLTVL.

The chain links TRBV15 to TRBJ2-3; 7 bases are shared with TRBD2. V lost 5 bases and J lost 5; bases outside the gene matches: 10. Germline values: CDR1 LNHNV, CDR2 YYDKDF (reference sequence). CDR3 length: 15 residues. The CDR3: CATSGGSDVIDTQYF. The CDR3 bases are TGTGCCACCAGCGGCGGGAGTGATGTTATAGATACGCAGTATTTT. The whole variable domain, remainder taken from reference TRBV15 and TRBJ2-3, is DAMVIQNPRYQVTQFGKPVTLSCSQTLNHNVMYWYQQKSSQAPKLLFHYYDKDFNNEADTPDNFQSRRPNTSFCFLDIRSPGLGDTAMYLCATSGGSDVIDTQYFGPGTRLTVL.